One TCR beta chain is described in this entry. Its antigen is not known. This sample was taken from a study of early stage breast cancer tumors. Findings of the study overall: Enriched TCRB sequences shared across patients were mostly commonly generated sequences.

Clones were sequenced by immunoSEQ multiplex PCR, and TCRdb holds only the in-frame ones, with some missing. This sample yields tens of thousands of clones, of which about nine tenths are seen a single time; about 5% belongs to the top ten. The CDR3 contains 14 residues. Germline-derived CDR1 and CDR2 are SGHTA and FQGNSA. Trimming pared 1 base from V and 5 bases from J, leaving 12 bases between. This rearrangement joins TRBV7-2 to TRBJ2-7; D gene uncertain. The sequenced sample was blood. This sequence originates from a person between 65 and 80 years old with breast cancer. For the CDR3, the DNA is TGTGCCAGCAGCTTAGTTATGGCTCAAGACGAGCAGTACTTC. It encodes CASSLVMAQDEQYF.